The TCR beta chain described here comes from a study of OX40 agonist ivuxolimab in advanced cancers. Study background: It was ivuxolimab, an agonistic anti-OX40 (CD134) antibody, that patients were treated with. A male proportion of 82.7% was recorded, with mean age roughly 60 years and range roughly 23 to 90. General study points: CD8+ T cells (on average) carried more expanded clones than CD4+ T cells.

Germline V gene data show CDR1 as LNHNV and CDR2 as YYDKDF (reference sequence). Unmatched junction bases numbered 10, after V lost 2 bases and J lost 12 bases. There are 14 residues in the CDR3. Comments on this clone: Antigen: not known.

Clones were sequenced by immunoSEQ multiplex PCR, and TCRdb holds only the in-frame ones, with some missing. The sample lists about 99,000 clones, around 95% occurring once. Material: CD4+ or CD8+ T cells sorted from blood, obtained in a trial of the OX40 agonist ivuxolimab. This clonotype was obtained from an adult with an advanced solid tumor such as melanoma, head and neck, liver or kidney cancer. The chain uses TRBV15 and TRBJ2-4; 7 nucleotides match TRBD1. The CDR3 sequence: CATSRPTGSADQYF. The DNA for the CDR3 is TGTGCCACCAGCAGACCGACAGGGTCGGCGGATCAGTACTTC.